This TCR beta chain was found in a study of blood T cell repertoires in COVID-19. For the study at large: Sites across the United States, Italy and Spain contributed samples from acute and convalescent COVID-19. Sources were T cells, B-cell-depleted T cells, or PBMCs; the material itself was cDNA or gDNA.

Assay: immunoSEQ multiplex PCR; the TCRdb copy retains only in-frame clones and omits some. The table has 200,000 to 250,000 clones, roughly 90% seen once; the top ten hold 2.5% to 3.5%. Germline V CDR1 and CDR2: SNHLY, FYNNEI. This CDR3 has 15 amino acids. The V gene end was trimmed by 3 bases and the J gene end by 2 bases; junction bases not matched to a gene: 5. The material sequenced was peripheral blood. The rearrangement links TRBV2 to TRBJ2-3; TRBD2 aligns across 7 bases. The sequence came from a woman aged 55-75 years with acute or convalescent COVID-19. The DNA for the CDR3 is TGTGCCAGCAGTGATGGCGGGGGAGTCACAGATACGCAGTATTTT. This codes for CASSDGGGVTDTQYF.